This TCR beta chain was found in a study of blood T cells in healthy people across ages. A J-beta primer mix and a sample-barcoded 5' primer were used in a second PCR of roughly 6 to 11 cycles. TCRdb fed the 5' RACE reads into MiXCR, producing one record per CDR3 protein. The sample holds about 1 million distinct CDR3 sequences; 45% are singletons and the top ten take about 20%. In its sample, this clonotype was seen once. Its antigen is not known. Study conclusions and caveats: A roughly linear age-dependent decrease characterized TCR beta diversity per million T cells.

CDR1 is SGHRS, CDR2 YFSETQ, per germline. This CDR3 region has 15 residues. The source of this sequence is a woman aged 55-70 years in good health. The sample taken for sequencing was blood. V usage is TRBV5-1 and J usage is TRBJ2-5, with 8 bases aligning to TRBD2. The DNA end lines up better with TRBJ2-7; the J call may be wrong. DNA for the CDR3: TGCGCCAGCAGCCGCGAAGGTAGCGGGATTTACGAGCAGTACTTC. It encodes CASSREGSGIYEQYF.